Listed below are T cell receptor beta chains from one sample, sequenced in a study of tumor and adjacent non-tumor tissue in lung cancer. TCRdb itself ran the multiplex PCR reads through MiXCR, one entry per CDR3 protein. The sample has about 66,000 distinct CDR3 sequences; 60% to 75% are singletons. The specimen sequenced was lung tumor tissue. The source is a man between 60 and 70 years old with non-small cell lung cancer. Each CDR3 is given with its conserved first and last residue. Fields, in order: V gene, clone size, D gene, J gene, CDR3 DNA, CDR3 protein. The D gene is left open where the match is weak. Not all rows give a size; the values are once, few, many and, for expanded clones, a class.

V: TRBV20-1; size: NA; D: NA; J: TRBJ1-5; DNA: TGCAGTGCTAGAAATCTGGTGGGCAGCGGGCTGCGTGATACGCAGCATTTT; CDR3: CSARNLVGSGLRDTQHF
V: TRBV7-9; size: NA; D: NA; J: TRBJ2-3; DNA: TGTGCCGGCAGCCTGGGGCTAGCTGGAGGAGATACGCAGTATTTT; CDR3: CAGSLGLAGGDTQYF
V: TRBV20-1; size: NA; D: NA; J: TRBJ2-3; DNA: TGTAGTGCTAGGGACAATGTCGGGGTCACAGATAGGCAGTATTTT; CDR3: CSARDNVGVTDRQYF
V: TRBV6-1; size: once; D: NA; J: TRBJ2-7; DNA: TGTGCCATCAGTGAAATCAGAGCCTATGAGCAGTACTTC; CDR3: CAISEIRAYEQYF
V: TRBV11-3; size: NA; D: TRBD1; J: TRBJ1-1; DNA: TGTGCCAGCAACCTAGGGTGCCGCGGGACAGCGAACACTCGAGCTTTCTTT; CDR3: CASNLGCRGTANTRAFF
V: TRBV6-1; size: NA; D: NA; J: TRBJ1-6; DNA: TGTGCCAGTAGTTCGACGTATAATTCACCCCTCCACTTT; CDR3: CASSSTYNSPLHF
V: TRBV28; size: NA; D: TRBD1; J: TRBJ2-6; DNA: TGTGCCAGCACCCGGACAGGGGGCTCTATTGGGGTCAACGTCCTGACTTTC; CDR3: CASTRTGGSIGVNVLTF
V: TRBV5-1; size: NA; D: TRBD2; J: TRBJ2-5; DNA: TGCACCAGCAGCTTGAAGCAGCGGGGGGAAGAGACCCAGTACTTC; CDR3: CTSSLKQRGEETQYF
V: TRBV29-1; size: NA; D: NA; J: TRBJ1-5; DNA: TGCAGCGTTATCAGTAATGGCAATCAGTCCCTGCATTTT; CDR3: CSVISNGNQSLHF
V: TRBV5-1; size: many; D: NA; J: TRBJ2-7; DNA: TGCGCCAGCAGCGGGAGGTTGTCCTACGAGCAGTACTTC; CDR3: CASSGRLSYEQYF
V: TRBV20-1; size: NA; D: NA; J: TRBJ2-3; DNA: TGCAGTGCTAGAGATCCGCAGAAGAACACAGATATCCAGTATTTT; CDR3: CSARDPQKNTDIQYF
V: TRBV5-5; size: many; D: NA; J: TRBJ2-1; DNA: TGTGCCAGCAGCTTGGACACCTACAATGAGCAGTTCTTC; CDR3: CASSLDTYNEQFF
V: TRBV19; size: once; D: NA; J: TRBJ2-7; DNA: TGTGCCAGTAGTATCAGGATATCCTACGAGCAGTACTTC; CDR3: CASSIRISYEQYF
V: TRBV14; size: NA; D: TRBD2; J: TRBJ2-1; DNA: TGTGCCAGCAGCCAAGAATCCCTAGCGGGATCCTATGAGCAGTTATTC; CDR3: CASSQESLAGSYEQLF
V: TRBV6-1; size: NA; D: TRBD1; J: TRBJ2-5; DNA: TGTATCAGCAGTGGATTCCACAGGGGCGGGACCCAGTACTTC; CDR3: CISSGFHRGGTQYF
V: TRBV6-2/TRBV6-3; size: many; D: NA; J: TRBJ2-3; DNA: TGTGCCAGCAGTTACTCCGACGGGACAGATACGCAGTATTTT; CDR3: CASSYSDGTDTQYF
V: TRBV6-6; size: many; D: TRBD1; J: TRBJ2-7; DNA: TGTGCCAGCAGTTACCCTTCGGACAGGGGGGACGAGCAGTACTTC; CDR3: CASSYPSDRGDEQYF
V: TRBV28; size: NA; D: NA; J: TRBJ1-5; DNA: TGTGCCGACAGCCAAGACCCCGGCCAGCCCCAGCATTTT; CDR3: CADSQDPGQPQHF
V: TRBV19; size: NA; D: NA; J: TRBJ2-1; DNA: TGTGCCAGTAGTATAGAAGCGGGCCTTTACAATGAGCAGTTCTTC; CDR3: CASSIEAGLYNEQFF
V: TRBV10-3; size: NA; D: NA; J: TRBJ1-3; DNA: TGTACCATCAGGGGAACGGGGACGGCTGGAAACACCATATATTTT; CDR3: CTIRGTGTAGNTIYF
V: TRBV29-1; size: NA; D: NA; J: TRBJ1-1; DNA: TGCGGCGTTGGTGAAGGGGAGAGCACTGAAGCTCTCTTT; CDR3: CGVGEGESTEALF
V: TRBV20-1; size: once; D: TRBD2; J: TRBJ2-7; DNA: TGCAGTGCTTTAGCGGGAGTTACCTACGAGCAGTATTTC; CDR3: CSALAGVTYEQYF
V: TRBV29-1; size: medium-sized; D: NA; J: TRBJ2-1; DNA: TGCAGCGCAGACAGGTCGAGCTCCTACAATGAGCAGTTCTTC; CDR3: CSADRSSSYNEQFF
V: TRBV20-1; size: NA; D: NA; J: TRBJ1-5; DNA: TGCAGTGCTAGCTCACAGGGTGCTCTTAGCTATCAGTCACAGCATTTT; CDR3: CSASSQGALSYQSQHF
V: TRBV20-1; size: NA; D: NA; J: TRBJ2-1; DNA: TGCAGTGCTAGAGATTGGGCGGGAATACGTTACAATGAGCAGTTCTTC; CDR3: CSARDWAGIRYNEQFF
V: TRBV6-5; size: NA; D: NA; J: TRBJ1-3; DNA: TGTGTCAGCACCGAGACCTCCCCACGGTCCTCTGGAAACACCATATATTTT; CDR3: CVSTETSPRSSGNTIYF
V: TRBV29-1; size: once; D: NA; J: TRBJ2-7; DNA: TGCATCGTTCAGGGAGGCAGGGGTGGGTACGAGCAGTACTTC; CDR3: CIVQGGRGGYEQYF
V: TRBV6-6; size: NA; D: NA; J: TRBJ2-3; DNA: TGTACCAGTAGTACCCAAACAGATACGCAATATTTT; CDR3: CTSSTQTDTQYF
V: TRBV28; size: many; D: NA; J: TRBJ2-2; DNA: TGTGCCAGCAGTTCAGCCGGGGAGCTGTTTTTT; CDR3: CASSSAGELFF
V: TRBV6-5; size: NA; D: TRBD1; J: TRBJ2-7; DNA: TGTGCCAGCAGTTGCGGGCCTGGACAGGTCTACGAGCAGTACTTC; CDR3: CASSCGPGQVYEQYF
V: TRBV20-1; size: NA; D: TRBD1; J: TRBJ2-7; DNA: TGCGATGGAGTTTGGACAGGGGGAAGGAACGAGCAGTACTTC; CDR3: CDGVWTGGRNEQYF
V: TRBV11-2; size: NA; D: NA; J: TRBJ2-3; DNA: TGTGCCAGCAGCTACAGACATGGCCGGGATACGCAGTATTTT; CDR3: CASSYRHGRDTQYF
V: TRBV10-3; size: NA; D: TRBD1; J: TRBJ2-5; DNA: TGTGTCGTCAGTGCAGGACAGGATGTAGACACCCAGTACTTC; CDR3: CVVSAGQDVDTQYF
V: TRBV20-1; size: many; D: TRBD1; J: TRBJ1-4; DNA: TGCAGTGCTCCGCGGACAGGGATTAATGAAAAACTGTTTTTT; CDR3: CSAPRTGINEKLFF
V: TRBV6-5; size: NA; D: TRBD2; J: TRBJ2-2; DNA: TGTGCCAGCACTCTATCGGCGGGAGCGACGAACACCGGGAAGCTGTTCTTT; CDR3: CASTLSAGATNTGKLFF
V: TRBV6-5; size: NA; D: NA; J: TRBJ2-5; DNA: TGTGCCATCAGTTACGGAAAGACACAGTACTTC; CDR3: CAISYGKTQYF
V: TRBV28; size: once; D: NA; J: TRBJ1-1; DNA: TGTGCCAGTCAACAGAAAAATGAAGCTTTCTTT; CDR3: CASQQKNEAFF
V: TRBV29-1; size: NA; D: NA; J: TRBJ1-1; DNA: TGCAGCGTTGGAGGGGGTAGGGGGGTTCTCACTGAAGCTTTCTTT; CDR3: CSVGGGRGVLTEAFF
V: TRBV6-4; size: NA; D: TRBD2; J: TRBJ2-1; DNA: TGTGCCAACACCATAGTAGGGGTATATAGCGGGTGGGTTTTCTACAATGAGCAGTTCTTC; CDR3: CANTIVGVYSGWVFYNEQFF
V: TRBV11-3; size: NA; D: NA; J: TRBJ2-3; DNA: TGTGTCAGCAGCTCCGGGCTAGCAGATAGTACAGATACGCAGTTTTTT; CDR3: CVSSSGLADSTDTQFF
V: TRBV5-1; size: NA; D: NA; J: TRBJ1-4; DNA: TGCGCCAACAGCTTGGAACTTGCAACTAATGAAAAACTGTCTTTT; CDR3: CANSLELATNEKLSF
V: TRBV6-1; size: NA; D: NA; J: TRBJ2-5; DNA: TGTACCAGCAGACCACAGCCAGTGGGGACCCAGTACTTC; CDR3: CTSRPQPVGTQYF
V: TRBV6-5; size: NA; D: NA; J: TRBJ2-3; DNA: TGTGCCAGCGCGTTGAAACTAGCAGGGGATACGCAGTATTTT; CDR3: CASALKLAGDTQYF
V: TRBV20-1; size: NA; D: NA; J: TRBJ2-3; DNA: TGCAGTGCTAGAGATACTGTCACTGGTGGCACAGATACGCAGTATTTT; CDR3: CSARDTVTGGTDTQYF
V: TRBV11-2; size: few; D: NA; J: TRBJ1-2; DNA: TGTGCCAGCAGCCGGATAGGGAGCTATGGCTACACCTTC; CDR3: CASSRIGSYGYTF
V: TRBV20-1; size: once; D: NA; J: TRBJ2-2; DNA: TGCAGTGCTAGAGGGGACATTGGGATCGTGGAGCTGTTTTTT; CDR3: CSARGDIGIVELFF
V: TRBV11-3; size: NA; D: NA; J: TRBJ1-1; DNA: TGTGCCAGCAGTTTAAGGGAGAACACTGAAGCTTTCTTT; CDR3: CASSLRENTEAFF
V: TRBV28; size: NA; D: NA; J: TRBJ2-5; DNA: TGTGCCAGCAGTTTACTCCACAGCAAAGAGACGCAGTACTTC; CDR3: CASSLLHSKETQYF
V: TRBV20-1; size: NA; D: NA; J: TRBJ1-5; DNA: TGCAGTGCTCGGCCCCAGGATTCGAGCAATCAGTCCCAGCATTTT; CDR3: CSARPQDSSNQSQHF
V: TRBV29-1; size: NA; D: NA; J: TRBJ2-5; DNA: TGCAGCGTTCAACAAGAGACACAGTACTTC; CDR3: CSVQQETQYF
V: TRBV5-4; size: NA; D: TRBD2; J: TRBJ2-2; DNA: TGTGCCAGCAGCCCAGTAGGGACTAGCGGGACGGTCAACACCGGGGAGCTGTTTTTT; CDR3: CASSPVGTSGTVNTGELFF
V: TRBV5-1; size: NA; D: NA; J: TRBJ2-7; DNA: TGCGCCAGCAGCTTGGTCGCGGGCTACGGGCAATACTTC; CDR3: CASSLVAGYGQYF
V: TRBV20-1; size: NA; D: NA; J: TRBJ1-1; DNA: TGCAGTGGTAGAGACGGACATGGTAAAACTGAAGCTTTCTTT; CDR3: CSGRDGHGKTEAFF
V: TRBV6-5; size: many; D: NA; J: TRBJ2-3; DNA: TGTGCCAGCAGTCCCCAAGGGGGTACGCAGTACTTT; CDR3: CASSPQGGTQYF